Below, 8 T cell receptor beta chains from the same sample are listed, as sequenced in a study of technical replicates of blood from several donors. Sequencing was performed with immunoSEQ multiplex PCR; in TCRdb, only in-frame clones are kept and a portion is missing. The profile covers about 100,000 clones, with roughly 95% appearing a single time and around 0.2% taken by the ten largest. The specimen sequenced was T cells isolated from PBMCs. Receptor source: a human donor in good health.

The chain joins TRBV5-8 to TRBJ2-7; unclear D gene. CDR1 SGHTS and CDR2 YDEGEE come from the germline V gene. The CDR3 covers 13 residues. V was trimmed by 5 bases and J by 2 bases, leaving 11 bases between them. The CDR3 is CASRETGTYEQYF. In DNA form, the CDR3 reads TGTGCCAGCAGGGAGACTGGAACCTACGAGCAGTACTTC.

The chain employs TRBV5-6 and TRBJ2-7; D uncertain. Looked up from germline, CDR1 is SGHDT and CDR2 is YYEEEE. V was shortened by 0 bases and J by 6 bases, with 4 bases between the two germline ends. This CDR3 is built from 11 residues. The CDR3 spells CASSLGLEQYF. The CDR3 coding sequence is TGTGCCAGCAGCTTGGGTCTCGAGCAGTACTTC.

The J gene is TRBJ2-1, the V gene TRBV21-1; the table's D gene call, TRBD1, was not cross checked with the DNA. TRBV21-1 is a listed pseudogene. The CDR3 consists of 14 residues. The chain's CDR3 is CAISTGQGDNEQFF. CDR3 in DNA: TGTGCCATCAGTACGGGACAGGGTGACAATGAGCAGTTCTTC.

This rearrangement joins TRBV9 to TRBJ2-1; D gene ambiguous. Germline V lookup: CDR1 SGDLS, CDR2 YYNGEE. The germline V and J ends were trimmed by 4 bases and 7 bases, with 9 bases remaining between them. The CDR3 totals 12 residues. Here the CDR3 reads CASSTARNEQFF. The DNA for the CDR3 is TGTGCCAGCAGCACCGCTAGGAATGAGCAGTTCTTC.

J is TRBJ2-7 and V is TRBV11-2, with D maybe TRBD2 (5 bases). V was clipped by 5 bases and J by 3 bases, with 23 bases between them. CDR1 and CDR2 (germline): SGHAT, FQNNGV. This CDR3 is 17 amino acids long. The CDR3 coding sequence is TGTGCCAGCAGCGAAGACGGGGAGCATGGGTTATACTACGAGCAGTACTTC. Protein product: CASSEDGEHGLYYEQYF.

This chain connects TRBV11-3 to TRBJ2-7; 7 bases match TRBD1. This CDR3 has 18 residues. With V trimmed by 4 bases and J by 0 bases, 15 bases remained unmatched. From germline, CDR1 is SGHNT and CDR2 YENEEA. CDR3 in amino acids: CASSSEGTLGDSSYEQYF. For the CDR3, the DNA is TGTGCCAGCAGCTCCGAGGGTACGTTGGGGGACAGCTCCTACGAGCAGTACTTC.

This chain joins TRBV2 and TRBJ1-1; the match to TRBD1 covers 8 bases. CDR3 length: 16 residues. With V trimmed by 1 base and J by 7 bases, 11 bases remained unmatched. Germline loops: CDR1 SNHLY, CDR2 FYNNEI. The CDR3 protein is CASSEGTGRVPFEAFF. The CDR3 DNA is TGTGCCAGCAGTGAAGGGACAGGGAGAGTCCCTTTTGAAGCTTTCTTT.

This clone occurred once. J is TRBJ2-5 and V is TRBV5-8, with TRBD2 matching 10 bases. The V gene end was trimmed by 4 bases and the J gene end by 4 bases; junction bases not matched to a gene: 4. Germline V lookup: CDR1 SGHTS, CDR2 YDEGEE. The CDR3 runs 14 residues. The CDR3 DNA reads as TGTGCCAGCAGCCGCCGACTAGCGGGAGAGACCCAGTACTTC. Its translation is CASSRRLAGETQYF. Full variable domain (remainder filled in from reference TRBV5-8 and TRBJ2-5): EAGVTQSPTHLIKTRGQQATLRCSPISGHTSVYWYQQALGLGLQFLLWYDEGEERNRGNFPPRFSGRQFPNYSSELNVNALELEDSALYLCASSRRLAGETQYFGPGTRLLVL.